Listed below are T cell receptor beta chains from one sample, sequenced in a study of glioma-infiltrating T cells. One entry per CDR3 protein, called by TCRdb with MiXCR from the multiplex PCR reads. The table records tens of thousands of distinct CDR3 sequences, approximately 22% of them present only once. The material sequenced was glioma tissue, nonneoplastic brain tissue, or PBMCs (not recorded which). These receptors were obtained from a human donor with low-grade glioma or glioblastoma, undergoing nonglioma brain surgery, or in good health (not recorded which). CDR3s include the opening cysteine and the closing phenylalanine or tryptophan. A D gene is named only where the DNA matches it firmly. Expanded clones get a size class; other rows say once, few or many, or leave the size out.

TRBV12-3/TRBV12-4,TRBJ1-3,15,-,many,TGTGCCAGCAGTTTGGTGCCAGGCTCTGGAAACACCATATATTTT,CASSLVPGSGNTIYF
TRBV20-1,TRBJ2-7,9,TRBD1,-,TGCAGTGCCGGGACAGTAACGTCCTTC,CSAGTVTSF
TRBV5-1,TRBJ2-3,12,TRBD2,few,TGCGCCAGCAGCCAGCGGGAGGGCTCCGGGTATTTT,CASSQREGSGYF
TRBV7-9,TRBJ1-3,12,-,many,TGTGCCAGCAGCTTCCAAGGGACCACCATATATTTT,CASSFQGTTIYF
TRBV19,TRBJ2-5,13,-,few,TGTGCCAGTAGTGCACACAGGGATGAGACCCAGTACTTC,CASSAHRDETQYF
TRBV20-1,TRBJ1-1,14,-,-,TGCAGTGCTAGACAGAGGGCGCGGAACACTGAAGCTTCCTTT,CSARQRARNTEASF
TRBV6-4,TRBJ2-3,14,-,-,TGTGCCAGCAGTGTCTCCCCCAGGGGAGATACGCAGTATTTT,CASSVSPRGDTQYF
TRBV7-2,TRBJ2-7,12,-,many,TGTGCCAGCAGCTTAGACCGGGAGGAGCAGTACTTC,CASSLDREEQYF
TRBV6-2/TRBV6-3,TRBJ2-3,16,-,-,TGTGCCAGCAGTTACCGCCTGCGGGAAAGCACAGATACGCAGTATTTC,CASSYRLRESTDTQYF
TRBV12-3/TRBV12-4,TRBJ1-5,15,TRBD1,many,TGTGCCAGCAGGGGGGACAGGGTCGGCAATCAGCCCCAGCATTTT,CASRGDRVGNQPQHF
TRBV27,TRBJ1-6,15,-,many,TGTGCCAGCAGTAAATCGCGACGCTACTTAGGTCCCCTCCACTTT,CASSKSRRYLGPLHF
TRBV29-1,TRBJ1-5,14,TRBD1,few,TGCAGCGTGACGACAGGGGCACGCAATCAGCCCCAGCATTTT,CSVTTGARNQPQHF
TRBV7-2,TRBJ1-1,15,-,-,TGTGCCAGCATCTTGAAGCGGGTGTCGAACACTGAAGCTTTCTTT,CASILKRVSNTEAFF
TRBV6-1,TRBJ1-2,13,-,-,TGTGCCAGCAGTGAAGGGAGGGGTTTCCGCTACACCTTC,CASSEGRGFRYTF
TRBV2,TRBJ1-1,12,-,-,TGTGCCAGCGGTGAATGGGGGAGCGAAGCTTTCTTT,CASGEWGSEAFF
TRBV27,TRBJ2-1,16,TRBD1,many,TGTGCCAGCAGTATCCTCGGGACAGGGTTTTACAATGAGCAGTTCTTC,CASSILGTGFYNEQFF
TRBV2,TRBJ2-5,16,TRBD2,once,TGTGTTAGCAGTGAAGAGGGAGGACTAGCGGGGGAGACCCGGTACTTC,CVSSEEGGLAGETRYF
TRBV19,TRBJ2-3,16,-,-,TGTGCCAGTACCGTACTCGGGAGTGGGGACACAGATACGCAGTATTTT,CASTVLGSGDTDTQYF
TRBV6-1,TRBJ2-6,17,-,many,TGTGCCAGCAGTGGACGATCCAGGGGAGCTGGGGCCAACGTCCTGACTTTC,CASSGRSRGAGANVLTF
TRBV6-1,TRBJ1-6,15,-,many,TGTGCCAGCAGTCTCCTCTGGTCCTATAATTCACCCCTCCACTTT,CASSLLWSYNSPLHF
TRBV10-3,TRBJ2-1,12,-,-,TGTGCCATCAGTGAGTCATACTCTGAGCAGTTCTTC,CAISESYSEQFF
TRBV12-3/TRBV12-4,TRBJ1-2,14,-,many,TGTGCCAGCAGCTTCCAGAGAGCTAACTATGGCTACACCTTC,CASSFQRANYGYTF
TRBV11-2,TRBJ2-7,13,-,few,TGTGCCAGCAGCCAAGAGAGGATCTACGAGCAGTACTTC,CASSQERIYEQYF
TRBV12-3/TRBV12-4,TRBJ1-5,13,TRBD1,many,TGTGCCAGCAGTTTTGGACAGGGGCAGCCCCAGCATTTT,CASSFGQGQPQHF
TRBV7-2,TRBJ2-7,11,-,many,TGTGCCAGCAGCTCCACCTACGAGCAGTACTTC,CASSSTYEQYF
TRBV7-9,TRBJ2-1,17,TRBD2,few,TGTGCCAGCAGCTTAGCGCCCGGGAGGCGGACCTACAATGAGCAGTTCTTC,CASSLAPGRRTYNEQFF
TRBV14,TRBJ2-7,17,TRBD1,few,TGTGCCAGCAGCCAAGTAGGGAAGGACAGGGCCCTCTACGAGCAGTACTTC,CASSQVGKDRALYEQYF
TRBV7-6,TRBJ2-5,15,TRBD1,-,TGTGCCAGCAGCCTGACGACAGGGGGGCAAGGGACCCAGTACTTC,CASSLTTGGQGTQYF
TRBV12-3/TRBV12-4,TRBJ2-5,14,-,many,TGTGCCAGCAGTGACACTTCAGGGCTGAAGACCCAGTACTTC,CASSDTSGLKTQYF
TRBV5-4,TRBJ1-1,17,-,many,TGTGCCAGCAGCTCATACCGACCTTACTACATGAACACTGAAGCTTTCTTT,CASSSYRPYYMNTEAFF
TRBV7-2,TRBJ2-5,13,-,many,TGTGCCAGCAGCTTAGGGCAGCAAGAGACCCAGTACTTC,CASSLGQQETQYF
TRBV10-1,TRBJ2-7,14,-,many,TGCGCCAGCAGTGCCAGGACGGCTCGGGACGAGCAGTACTTC,CASSARTARDEQYF
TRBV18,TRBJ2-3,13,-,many,TGTGCCAGCTCACCAAGGCTTCCAGATACGCAGTATTTT,CASSPRLPDTQYF
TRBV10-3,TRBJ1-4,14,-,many,TGTGCCATCAGTAATGAGGGATTTAATGAAAAACTGTTTTTT,CAISNEGFNEKLFF
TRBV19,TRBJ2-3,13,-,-,TGTGCCAGTAGTATGAGGAGGGAGGACACGCAGTATTTT,CASSMRREDTQYF
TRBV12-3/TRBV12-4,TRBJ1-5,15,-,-,TGTGCCAGCAGTTTTGGGGGGAGGGGGAATCAGCCCCAGCATTTT,CASSFGGRGNQPQHF
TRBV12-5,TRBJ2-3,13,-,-,TGTGCTAGTCGAGTTAGCGGCACAGATACGCAGTATTTT,CASRVSGTDTQYF
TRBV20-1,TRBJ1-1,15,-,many,TGCAGTGCCAGTAGCGGTTTGGGGTACTTCACTGAAGCTTTCTTT,CSASSGLGYFTEAFF
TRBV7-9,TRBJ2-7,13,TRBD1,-,TGTGCCAGCAGCCTGGGACAGGGTGACGAGCAGTACTTC,CASSLGQGDEQYF
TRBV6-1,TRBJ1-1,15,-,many,TGTGCCAGCAGTTTACAGCCTCCTTTGAACACTGAAGCTTTCTTT,CASSLQPPLNTEAFF
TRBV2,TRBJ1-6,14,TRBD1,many,TGTGCCAGCAGGGGACAGGGAGGGGGAGCACCCCTCCACTTT,CASRGQGGGAPLHF
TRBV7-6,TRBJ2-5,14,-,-,TGTGCCAGCAGCTTAGCGGGGGGGACAGAGACCGAGTACTTC,CASSLAGGTETEYF
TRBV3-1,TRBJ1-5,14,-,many,TGTGCCAGCGGTGAAGGGCCCGAGCCCCAGCCCCAGCATTTT,CASGEGPEPQPQHF
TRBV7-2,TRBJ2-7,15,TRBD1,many,TGTGCCAGCAGCCCCGACAGGGGTTCTTACTACGAGCAGTACTTC,CASSPDRGSYYEQYF
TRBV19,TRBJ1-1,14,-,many,TGTGCCAGTAGTATGACAGGAGGGGGCACTGAAGCTTTCTTT,CASSMTGGGTEAFF
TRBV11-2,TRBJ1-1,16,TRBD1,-,TGTGCCAGCAGCGAGGGACAGGGATTAGGAAGCACTGAAGCTTTCTTT,CASSEGQGLGSTEAFF
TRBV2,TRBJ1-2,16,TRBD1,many,TGTGCCAGCAGACCGCTTACCGGGACAGCCTTCTATGGCTACACCTTC,CASRPLTGTAFYGYTF
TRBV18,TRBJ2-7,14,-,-,TGTGCCAGCTCACCGGAGGTTAGGGTCCACGAGCAGTACTTC,CASSPEVRVHEQYF
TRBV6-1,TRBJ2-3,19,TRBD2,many,TGTGCCAGCAGTCCCGCGGGGGGGCTTAGGGGATCTGGCACAGATACGCAGTATTTT,CASSPAGGLRGSGTDTQYF
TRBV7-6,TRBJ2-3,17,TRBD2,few,TGTGCCAGCAGCCCGCTGGAGTTAGCGGGGGGCCGGGATACGCAGTATTTT,CASSPLELAGGRDTQYF
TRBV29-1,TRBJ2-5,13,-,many,TGCAGCGTTGAGGCAGGGTTGGGAGAGACCCAGTACTTC,CSVEAGLGETQYF
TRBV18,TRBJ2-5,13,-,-,TGTGCCAGCTCACCGCAGGCGGAAGAGACCCAGTACTTC,CASSPQAEETQYF
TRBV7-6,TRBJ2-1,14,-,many,TGTGCCAGCAGCTTAGGGGCTAGTAACAATGAGCAGTTCTTC,CASSLGASNNEQFF
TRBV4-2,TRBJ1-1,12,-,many,TGTGCCAGCAGCCAGGGTTACACTGAAGCTTTCTTT,CASSQGYTEAFF
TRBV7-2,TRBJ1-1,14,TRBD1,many,TGTGCCAGCAGGACGAGAGGGGGCTCGACTGAAGCTTTCTTT,CASRTRGGSTEAFF
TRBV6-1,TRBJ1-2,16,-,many,TGTGCCAGCAGGGGGAAGGGGACCCTGGGAACCTATGGCTACACCTTC,CASRGKGTLGTYGYTF
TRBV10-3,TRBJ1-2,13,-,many,TGTGCCATCAGTGAAACCGAGAACTATGGCTACACCTTC,CAISETENYGYTF
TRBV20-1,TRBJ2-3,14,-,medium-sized,TGCAGTGCTAGAGCAGGGGACACCACAGATACGCAGTATTTT,CSARAGDTTDTQYF